The clone carrying this T cell receptor beta chain has only a few counts. Its specificity is not known. Assay used: immunoSEQ multiplex PCR; TCRdb lists only in-frame clones, some missing. The sample includes under 20,000 clones, approximately 77% of them seen just once. This specimen belongs to a study of PD-1 blockade in classical Hodgkin lymphoma. Germline V CDR1 and CDR2: SGHDN, FVKESK. V lost 4 bases to trimming and J lost 3 bases; unmatched junction nucleotides: 3. This CDR3 is 13 amino acids long. Overall study findings and caveats: CD4+ TCR diversity climbed significantly by C4D1, unlike CD8+ TCR diversity.

As to time point: cycle 4 day 1 (C4D1), after more than five weeks of nivolumab. There was relapse after autologous stem cell transplantation in every patient, and there was variation in brentuximab vedotin exposure. Purification of CD4+ T cells from thawed PBMCs was performed via magnetic negative selection. The patients, who had relapsed/refractory classical Hodgkin lymphoma, achieved best responses of complete response, partial response or progressive disease. This chain links TRBV14 with TRBJ2-7, with 7 positions matching TRBD1. The specimen was CD4+ T cells from blood, collected before the fourth cycle of nivolumab. This TCR came from a human donor with classical Hodgkin lymphoma. The CDR3 DNA sequence: TGTGCCAGCAGCCTTAACAGGGGCTACGAGCAGTACGTC. This encodes CASSLNRGYEQYV.